A selection of T cell receptor beta chains follows, all from one sample in a study of cytomegalovirus exposure and HLA in healthy donors. Generated by immunoSEQ multiplex PCR, the TCRdb table keeps only in-frame clones and is missing some. The sample contains about 130,000 clones, roughly 86% of which appear only once. The sequenced sample was PBMCs. The receptors here all came from a man aged 25-40 years in good health and CMV-seronegative. Both conserved end residues are part of each CDR3. The D gene is left open where the match is weak. Part of the rows lack a size; the others show once, few, many or a class for expanded clones.

clone_size j_call v_call d_call cdr3_nt cdr3_aa
. TRBJ1-2 TRBV5-6 . TGTGCCAGCAGCTTGTGGCAAGACTATGGCTACACCTTC CASSLWQDYGYTF
. TRBJ1-2 TRBV5-5 TRBD1 TGTGCCAGCAGCCCACCCGGGACAGGCTATGGCTACACCTTC CASSPPGTGYGYTF
. TRBJ1-2 TRBV2 . TGTGCCAGCAGTGACCAAACGGGACCGGGACACAAAGGCTACACCTTC CASSDQTGPGHKGYTF
. TRBJ2-2 TRBV19 TRBD1 TGTGCCAGCAGGGACAGGGGGTATACCGGGGAGCTGTTTTTT CASRDRGYTGELFF
. TRBJ2-3 TRBV13 TRBD1 TGTGCCAGCAGCTGCCGGGACAGGGGTTCGGCAGATACGCAGTATTTT CASSCRDRGSADTQYF
once TRBJ1-4 TRBV7-9 . TGTGCCAGCAGCCCCGGGACTTTAGGGGATGAAAAACTGTTTTTT CASSPGTLGDEKLFF
. TRBJ2-7 TRBV5-6 . TGTGCCAGCAGCTTGGGACCTGGGGGGGAGCAGTACTTC CASSLGPGGEQYF
. TRBJ1-2 TRBV6-5 . TGTGCCAGCAGTTACTCGAGAGATCCTAACTATGGCTACACCTTC CASSYSRDPNYGYTF
once TRBJ1-5 TRBV4-3 . TGCGCCAGCAGCCAAGCCCGGGTTTCCAATCAGCCCCAGCATTTT CASSQARVSNQPQHF
. TRBJ2-3 TRBV5-4 TRBD1 TGTGCCAGCAGCTTGGGGCAGGGGGCTAGCACAGATACGCAGTATTTT CASSLGQGASTDTQYF
. TRBJ1-2 TRBV7-9 . TGTGCCAGCAGCTTAGAGACAGGCGTTGTTAGCTACACCTTC CASSLETGVVSYTF
. TRBJ2-1 TRBV7-2 TRBD2 TGTGCCAGCAGCTTAGTTATCAGCGGGAGGAACAATGAGCAGTTCTTC CASSLVISGRNNEQFF
. TRBJ2-2 TRBV14 . TGTGCCAGCAGCCCGCTAGACACCGGGGAGCTGTTTTTT CASSPLDTGELFF
. TRBJ2-7 TRBV7-2 . TGTGCCAGCAGCTCTTACGGGGTAAACTACGAGCAGTACTTC CASSSYGVNYEQYF
. TRBJ2-7 TRBV27 TRBD1 TGTGCCAGCAGTTTGTATGGGACAGGGACCTACGAGCAGTACTTC CASSLYGTGTYEQYF
. TRBJ1-2 TRBV19 . TGTGCCAGTAGTATAACCAGGTTAACCTTCGAGAACTATGGCTACACCTTC CASSITRLTFENYGYTF
. TRBJ1-1 TRBV28 TRBD1 TGTGCCAGCAGTACAGGGGGTCGAAGGAACACTGAAGCTTTCTTT CASSTGGRRNTEAFF
. TRBJ2-3 TRBV6-4 TRBD2 TGTGCCAGCAGTGAGCGGGGACTAGCGGGGGGCACAGATACGCAGTATTTT CASSERGLAGGTDTQYF
. TRBJ2-7 TRBV2 TRBD1 TGTGCCAGCATGGGCCGGACAGGCGTCTCCTACGAGCAGTACTTC CASMGRTGVSYEQYF
. TRBJ2-1 TRBV13 . TGTGCCAGCAGCTTATGGCATGAGCAGTTCTTC CASSLWHEQFF
. TRBJ1-1 TRBV6-5 . TGTGCCAGCAGTTACGGCCACATCTCTGAAGCTTTCTTT CASSYGHISEAFF
once TRBJ2-7 TRBV6-1 . TGTGCCAGCACCCAGGGTCAGCTACAGTACTTC CASTQGQLQYF
. TRBJ1-4 TRBV6-6 TRBD1 TGTGCCAGCAGTTACGGGACAGCAACTAATGAAAAACTGTTTTTT CASSYGTATNEKLFF
. TRBJ1-4 TRBV10-3 . TGTGCCATCAGTGAGTCTGGACAAACAACTAATGAAAAACTGTTTTTT CAISESGQTTNEKLFF
. TRBJ1-1 TRBV4-1 . TGCGCCAGCAGCCAACCAAAACAGGGAGGGGACACTGAAGCTTTCTTT CASSQPKQGGDTEAFF
once TRBJ1-1 TRBV7-6 . TGTGCCAGCAGCTTAGCCGGGGGGACGAGCGAAGCTTTCTTT CASSLAGGTSEAFF